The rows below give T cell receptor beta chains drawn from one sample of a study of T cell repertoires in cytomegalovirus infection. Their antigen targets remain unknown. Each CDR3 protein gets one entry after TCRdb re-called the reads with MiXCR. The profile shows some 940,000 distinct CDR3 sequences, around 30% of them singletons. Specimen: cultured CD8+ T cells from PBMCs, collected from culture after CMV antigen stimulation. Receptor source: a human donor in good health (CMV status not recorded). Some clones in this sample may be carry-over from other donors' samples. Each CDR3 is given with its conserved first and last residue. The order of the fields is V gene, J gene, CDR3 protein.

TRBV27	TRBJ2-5	CASTLFQGMETQYF
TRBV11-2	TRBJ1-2	CASSFAARDGYTF
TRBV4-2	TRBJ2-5	CASSPGTGRIETQYF
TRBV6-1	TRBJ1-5	CASSEWGGSNQPQHF
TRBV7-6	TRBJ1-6	CASQPGPGDAAPLHF
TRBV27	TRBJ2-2	CASSSIPESVTGELFF
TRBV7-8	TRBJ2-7	CASSSSAVDRATYEQYF
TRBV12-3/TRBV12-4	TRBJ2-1	CASSFTSRYEQFF
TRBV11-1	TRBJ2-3	CASSQGQDPTDTQYF
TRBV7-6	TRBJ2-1	CASSTGAGAYNEQFF
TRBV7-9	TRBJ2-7	CASSFRVGEQYF
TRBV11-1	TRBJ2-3	CASSPDGTDTQYF
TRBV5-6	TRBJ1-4	CASKQGVREKLFF
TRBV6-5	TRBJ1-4	CASSPRGTGYEKLFF
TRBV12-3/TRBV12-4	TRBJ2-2	CASSFPGQAFPGELFF
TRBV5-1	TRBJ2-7	CASRKPGQGAYEQYF
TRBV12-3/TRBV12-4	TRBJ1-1	CASSLKQGWTEAFF
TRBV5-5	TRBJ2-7	CASSFEGPFYEQYF
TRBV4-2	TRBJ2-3	CASSPETTVLTDTQYF
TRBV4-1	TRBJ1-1	CASSQPGSNTEAFF